These 26 T cell receptor beta chains came from one sample sequenced in a study of cytomegalovirus exposure and HLA in healthy donors. The PCR made use of 60 Vbeta and 13 Jbeta primers. Generated by immunoSEQ multiplex PCR, the TCRdb table keeps only in-frame clones and is missing some. The repertoire includes 150,000 to 200,000 clones, about 86% of them detected once, and about 1.9% sits in the top ten. The sequencing sample was made of PBMCs. The receptors originated from a woman aged 18 to 35 in good health and CMV-seropositive.

The chain recombines TRBV4-1 with TRBJ2-2, with 8 bases lining up with TRBD1. J lost 4 bases, V lost 0 bases, and 4 bases had no gene match. This CDR3 contains 16 residues. CDR1 MGHRA and CDR2 YSYEKL come from the germline V gene. The CDR3 region has the DNA TGCGCCAGCAGCCAAGACAGGGGGCGGGGCACCGGGGAGCTGTTTTTT. As protein: CASSQDRGRGTGELFF.

This chain links TRBV4-1 with TRBJ1-2, with D unresolved. V dropped 1 base and J dropped 2 bases, with 14 bases sitting between them. Germline loops: CDR1 MGHRA, CDR2 YSYEKL. CDR3 size: 16 residues. CDR3 region: CASSQGPWQWNYGYTF. The CDR3, as DNA: TGCGCCAGCAGCCAAGGTCCGTGGCAGTGGAACTATGGCTACACCTTC.

In its sample, this clone was seen a few times. This chain uses TRBV15 with TRBJ2-5; 8 bases line up with TRBD1. This CDR3 is 15 amino acids long. Losses at the gene ends were 3 bases for V and 4 bases for J; bases not matched to a gene: 7. CDR1 LNHNV and CDR2 YYDKDF come from the germline V gene (reference sequence). CDR3 sequence reads: CATSRGTGHLETQYF. CDR3 bases: TGTGCCACCAGCAGGGGGACAGGCCATCTAGAGACCCAGTACTTC.

CDR3 in amino acids: CASSPGLAGGYNEQFF. CDR3 nucleotides: TGTGCCAGCTCACCAGGCCTAGCGGGCGGATACAATGAGCAGTTCTTC. The chain couples TRBV18 to TRBJ2-1; 8 nucleotides agree with TRBD2. Losses at the gene ends were 2 bases for V and 4 bases for J; bases not matched to a gene: 7. Germline V gene lookup returns CDR1 KGHSH and CDR2 LQKENI. This CDR3 region has 16 residues.

The V gene is TRBV30, the J gene TRBJ1-5, with TRBD1 matching over 12 bases. The junction had 6 bases not matched to a gene; V was cut back by 1 base and J by 2 bases. This CDR3 has 17 amino acids. CDR1 and CDR2 (germline): GTSNPN, SVGIG (reference sequence). CDR3 loop: CAWSAGQGARGNQPQHF. The CDR3, as DNA: TGTGCCTGGAGTGCGGGACAGGGGGCGCGGGGCAATCAGCCCCAGCATTTT.

This clone appeared a few times. Additional DNA sequences in this sample encode the identical CDR3. The chain recombines TRBV7-9 with TRBJ1-6; D uncertain. This CDR3 is 12 amino acids long. The germline CDR1 and CDR2 sequences are SEHNR and FQNEAQ (reference sequence). V was clipped by 6 bases and J by 9 bases, with 9 bases between them. CDR3 in DNA: TGTGCCAGCAGAACGGGTTCTTCACCCCTCCACTTT. Translated: CASRTGSSPLHF.

The chain combines TRBV4-1 with TRBJ2-7, with 8 positions matching TRBD2. The CDR3 is 13 residues long. J gave up 3 bases and V 4 bases, and 2 bases lay outside the gene matches. From germline, CDR1 is MGHRA and CDR2 YSYEKL. The CDR3 here is CASSLGLDYEQYF. CDR3 DNA sequence: TGCGCCAGCAGCCTGGGACTAGACTACGAGCAGTACTTC.

This chain joins TRBV28 and TRBJ2-1; the match to TRBD1 covers 7 bases. The CDR3 extends over 19 amino acids. CDR1 MDHEN and CDR2 SYDVKM come from the germline V gene. V lost 6 bases to trimming and J lost 6 bases; unmatched junction nucleotides: 23. The CDR3 loop is CASSTYSGQAKKVVNEQFF. In DNA, the CDR3 is TGTGCCAGCAGCACATACTCCGGACAGGCCAAGAAAGTCGTCAATGAGCAGTTCTTC.

The genes are TRBV11-2 and TRBJ2-7; 10 nucleotides line up with TRBD1. This CDR3 is built from 14 residues. Germline V gene lookup returns CDR1 SGHAT and CDR2 FQNNGV. The J segment lost 3 bases and the V segment lost 5 bases, leaving 4 bases of the junction unmatched. The CDR3 loop is CASSARDRGYEQYF. The CDR3 bases are TGTGCCAGCAGCGCGCGGGACAGGGGCTACGAGCAGTACTTC. Complete variable domain (other parts from reference TRBV11-2 and TRBJ2-7): EAGVAQSPRYKIIEKRQSVAFWCNPISGHATLYWYQQILGQGPKLLIQFQNNGVVDDSQLPKDRFSAERLKGVDSTLKIQPAKLEDSAVYLCASSARDRGYEQYFGPGTRLTVT.

The genes are TRBV28 and TRBJ2-7, with TRBD2 matching 11 bases. CDR3 size: 16 residues. Germline V gives CDR1 MDHEN, CDR2 SYDVKM. The ends lost 3 bases at V and 0 bases at J; junction bases unmatched: 4. This CDR3 is CASSFGTSGSSYEQYF. The DNA for the CDR3 is TGTGCCAGCAGTTTCGGGACTAGCGGTAGCTCCTACGAGCAGTACTTC.

On this clone itself: Compared with germline, one end of the junction differs, possibly owing to a read error. This rearrangement joins TRBV2 to TRBJ1-2; 11 bases line up with TRBD1. This CDR3 is built from 12 residues. The germline V gene encodes CDR1 SNHLY and CDR2 FYNNEI. CDR3 in amino acids: CASSIGQGAAAF. In DNA, the CDR3 is TGTGCCAGCAGTATAGGACAGGGGGCCGCAGCCTTC. Looking up the rest from reference TRBV2 and TRBJ1-2 gives the full variable domain: EPEVTQTPSHQVTQMGQEVILRCVPISNHLYFYWYRQILGQKVEFLVSFYNNEISEKSEIFDDQFSVERPDGSNFTLKIRSTKLEDSAMYFCASSIGQGAAAFGSGTRLTVV.

This clone was picked up one time. The chain is built from TRBV5-1 and TRBJ2-3; TRBD1 matches 10 bases. This CDR3 is 17 amino acids long. In germline, CDR1 is SGHRS, CDR2 YFSETQ. Trimming took 7 bases from V and 2 from J; bases not matched to a gene: 13. The CDR3 loop reads CASSPDRGQFITDTQYF. The DNA for the CDR3 is TGCGCCAGCTCCCCCGACAGGGGGCAATTTATCACAGATACGCAGTATTTT.

This chain connects TRBV11-3 to TRBJ1-1, with D hard to call. CDR1 SGHNT and CDR2 YENEEA come from the germline V gene. V lost 4 bases and J lost 0, with 15 bases in between. There are 16 residues in the CDR3. The CDR3 region has the DNA TGTGCCAGCAGCTCTCAATTCGACACCCTGAACACTGAAGCTTTCTTT. It specifies CASSSQFDTLNTEAFF.

This clone has more than one count but fewer than ten. The gene calls are TRBV11-2 and TRBJ2-7; the match to TRBD1 covers 12 bases. The germline gives CDR1 SGHAT, CDR2 FQNNGV. The V segment lost 1 base and the J segment 6 bases; nucleotides outside the gene matches: 4. The CDR3 is made up of 15 amino acids. The CDR3 DNA reads as TGTGCCAGCAGCTTAGTGGGACAGGGGGCTGGCGAGCAGTACGTC. Translated, it gives CASSLVGQGAGEQYV.

CDR3 protein: CASSYSGRSGANVLTF. The CDR3, as DNA: TGTGCCAGCAGTTACTCGGGCCGCTCTGGGGCCAACGTCCTGACTTTC. The V call is TRBV6-6, the J call TRBJ2-6; D gene unclear. V lost 0 bases to trimming and J lost 0 bases, with 6 bases between them. In germline, CDR1 is MNHNY, CDR2 SVGAGI (reference sequence). This CDR3 is built from 16 residues.

CDR3 amino acids: CASRDKRINRGGGYTF. CDR3 in DNA: TGTGCCAGCAGGGATAAACGAATAAACAGGGGGGGAGGCTACACCTTC. This chain joins TRBV5-4 and TRBJ1-2, with 8 bases lining up with TRBD1. Germline CDR1 reads SGHNT; CDR2 reads YYREEE (reference sequence). This CDR3 spans 16 amino acids. V trimming: 5 bases; J trimming: 8 bases; junction bases outside the gene matches: 17.

The V and J genes are TRBV5-1 and TRBJ1-1; TRBD1 is a possible D gene (5 bases). The CDR3 sequence is 14 residues long. CDR1 SGHRS and CDR2 YFSETQ come from the germline V gene. V lost 7 bases and J 0 bases, leaving 13 bases between the germline ends. In DNA form, the CDR3 reads TGCGCCAGCGCTTCGGGGGGTTTGAACACTGAAGCTTTCTTT. It yields the protein CASASGGLNTEAFF.

The chain joins TRBV14 to TRBJ1-2; 10 bases line up with TRBD1. The CDR3 extends over 17 amino acids. Per the germline V gene, CDR1 is SGHDN and CDR2 is FVKESK. V lost 4 bases and J lost 0; bases outside the gene matches: 8. The CDR3 is CASSPRTGGLANYGYTF. CDR3 in DNA: TGTGCCAGCAGCCCGCGGACAGGGGGACTAGCTAACTATGGCTACACCTTC.

The V gene is TRBV5-5, the J gene TRBJ1-4; no clear D. CDR3 length: 12 amino acids. V lost 3 bases to trimming and J lost 4 bases, with 4 bases between them. Germline V gene sequence: CDR1 SGHKS, CDR2 YYEKEE (reference sequence). The chain's CDR3 is CASSWLNEKLFF. The CDR3 DNA reads as TGTGCCAGCAGCTGGCTTAATGAAAAACTGTTTTTT.

The chain joins TRBV18 to TRBJ1-4; D unclear. This CDR3 region has 13 residues. With 2 bases removed from V and 6 bases from J, the gap between germline ends came to 7 bases. Per germline, CDR1 KGHSH and CDR2 LQKENI. This CDR3 is CASSPGADEKLFF. CDR3 coding DNA: TGTGCCAGCTCACCAGGTGCGGATGAAAAACTGTTTTTT.

The J gene is TRBJ2-2, the V gene TRBV19; 8 bases fit TRBD1. The CDR3 extends over 15 amino acids. CDR1 and CDR2 from the germline V gene are LNHDA and SQIVND (reference sequence). Unmatched junction bases numbered 3, after V lost 4 bases and J lost 2 bases. The CDR3 nucleotides are TGTGCCAGTAGTACTGGACAGGGAAACACCGGGGAGCTGTTTTTT. It translates to CASSTGQGNTGELFF.

The V gene is TRBV6-5, the J gene TRBJ1-6; D gene ambiguous. The CDR3 length is 13 residues. V was pared by 5 bases and J by 15 bases, with 17 bases between. From germline, CDR1 is MNHEY and CDR2 SVGAGI. The CDR3 reads CASSRVATGDLHF. For the CDR3, the DNA is TGTGCCAGCAGTAGAGTCGCGACCGGGGACCTCCACTTT.

The V call is TRBV20-1, the J call TRBJ2-3, with a weak D call TRBD1 (5 bases). V was clipped by 6 bases and J by 6 bases, with 10 bases between them. The CDR3 has 11 amino acids. CDR1 is DFQATT, CDR2 SNEGSKA, per germline (reference sequence). The CDR3 sequence is CSAATADTQYF. CDR3 DNA: TGCAGTGCAGCGACAGCGGATACGCAGTATTTT.

Regarding this clone: At one of its ends the junction is not consistent with the germline gene, which may arise from a read error. V gene TRBV19 combines with J gene TRBJ1-2; 8 nucleotides agree with TRBD1. CDR1 and CDR2 from the germline V gene are LNHDA and SQIVND (reference sequence). The CDR3 runs 15 residues. The CDR3 loop is CASTPGAGGRYGYTF. The CDR3, as DNA: TGTGCCAGTACCCCCGGGGCAGGGGGCCGCTATGGCTATACCTTC.

The J gene is TRBJ2-3, the V gene TRBV9; 11 bases align to TRBD2. Trimming took 4 bases from V and 3 from J; bases not matched to a gene: 7. The germline CDR1 and CDR2 sequences are SGDLS and YYNGEE. The CDR3 is 16 residues long. This chain's CDR3 is CASSFNSGGETDTQYF. The CDR3 DNA reads as TGTGCCAGCAGCTTTAATAGCGGGGGGGAGACAGATACGCAGTATTTT.

This chain uses TRBV9 with TRBJ2-3, with TRBD2 matching over 13 bases. The CDR3 extends over 16 amino acids. The V gene's germline CDR1 is SGDLS and CDR2 YYNGEE. Unmatched junction bases numbered 6, after V lost 4 bases and J lost 4 bases. The CDR3 reads CASSIGLAGAADTQYF. Here the CDR3 DNA reads TGTGCCAGCAGCATCGGACTAGCGGGGGCCGCAGATACGCAGTATTTT.